The rows below give T cell receptor beta chains drawn from one sample of a study of response to subunit inactivated influenza vaccine. Each CDR3 protein gets one entry after TCRdb re-called the RT-PCR reads with MiXCR. The data show more than 200,000 distinct CDR3 sequences, approximately 12% seen once. Sequencing used non-naive T cells sorted from PBMCs, obtained less than 15 days before vaccination. The receptors shown here come from a man aged 50-60 years who received an inactivated influenza vaccine. CDR3s leave out the opening cysteine and the closing phenylalanine or tryptophan. The order of the fields is V gene, CDR3 protein.

v_gene: TRBV4-1; CDR3aa: ASSQDIGYEQY
v_gene: TRBV28; CDR3aa: ASVGQGQETQY
v_gene: TRBV6-1; CDR3aa: ASTPDTEGIYEQY
v_gene: TRBV7-2; CDR3aa: ASSPGTSGGVKETQY
v_gene: TRBV20-1; CDR3aa: SARGLANYEQY
v_gene: TRBV5-6; CDR3aa: ASSSWIGGEETQY
v_gene: TRBV6-4; CDR3aa: ASRGTGAYGYT
v_gene: TRBV4-3; CDR3aa: ASSQDRIYEQY
v_gene: TRBV9; CDR3aa: ASSVASRADTQY
v_gene: TRBV7-6; CDR3aa: ASSFPTGDTEAF
v_gene: TRBV29-1; CDR3aa: SVLTLAGGGTDTQY
v_gene: TRBV12-3/TRBV12-4; CDR3aa: ASSFGYEQY
v_gene: TRBV6-1; CDR3aa: ASSRTSGSLETQY
v_gene: TRBV5-6; CDR3aa: ASYQSSGSDTQY
v_gene: TRBV9; CDR3aa: ASSVDNSAPYGYT
v_gene: TRBV20-1; CDR3aa: SARDQRGGAGQPQH
v_gene: TRBV6-5; CDR3aa: ASSYRIDRGLNIQY
v_gene: TRBV29-1; CDR3aa: SVEEKAGSSYEQY
v_gene: TRBV15; CDR3aa: ATSRGGTLAGGRLSSYNEQF
v_gene: TRBV2; CDR3aa: ASRGLEADTQY
v_gene: TRBV2; CDR3aa: ASKEDYNEQF
v_gene: TRBV18; CDR3aa: ASSPRWASGANVLT
v_gene: TRBV20-1; CDR3aa: SARRGNQPQH
v_gene: TRBV5-1; CDR3aa: ASSLGATPGDTQY
v_gene: TRBV27; CDR3aa: ASGYRGGEQF